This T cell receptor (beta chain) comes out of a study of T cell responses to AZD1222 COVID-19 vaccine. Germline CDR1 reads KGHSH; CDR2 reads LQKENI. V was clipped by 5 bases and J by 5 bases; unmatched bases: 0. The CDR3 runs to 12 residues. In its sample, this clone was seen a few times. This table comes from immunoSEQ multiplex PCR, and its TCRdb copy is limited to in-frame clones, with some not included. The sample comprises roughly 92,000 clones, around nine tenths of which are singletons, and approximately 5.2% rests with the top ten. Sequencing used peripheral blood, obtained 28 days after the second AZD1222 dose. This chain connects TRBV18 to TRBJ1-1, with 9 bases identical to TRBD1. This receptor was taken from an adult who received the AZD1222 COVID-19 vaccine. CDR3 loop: CASSGTGTEAFF. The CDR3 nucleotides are TGTGCCAGCTCAGGGACAGGGACTGAAGCTTTCTTT.